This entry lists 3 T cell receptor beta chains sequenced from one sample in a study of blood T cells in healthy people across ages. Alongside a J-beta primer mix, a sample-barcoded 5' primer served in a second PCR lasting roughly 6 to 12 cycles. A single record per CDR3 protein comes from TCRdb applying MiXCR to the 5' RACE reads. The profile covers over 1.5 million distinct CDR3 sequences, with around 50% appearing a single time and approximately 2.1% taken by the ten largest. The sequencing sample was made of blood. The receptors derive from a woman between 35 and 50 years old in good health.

CDR3 sequence reads: CASSKQAPGTQYF. The CDR3 nucleotides read TGTGCCAGCAGTAAACAGGCCCCCGGGACCCAGTACTTC. The V and J genes are TRBV11-1 and TRBJ2-5; TRBD1 is a possible D gene (5 bases). This CDR3 spans 13 amino acids. With 6 bases removed from V and 7 bases from J, the gap between germline ends came to 15 bases. Germline loops: CDR1 SGHAT, CDR2 FQDESV (reference sequence).

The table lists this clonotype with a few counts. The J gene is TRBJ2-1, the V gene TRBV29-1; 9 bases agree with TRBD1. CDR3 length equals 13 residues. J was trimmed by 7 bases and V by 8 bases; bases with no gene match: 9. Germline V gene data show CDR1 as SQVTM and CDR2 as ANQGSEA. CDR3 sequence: CSSDRGFGNEQFF. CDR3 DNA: TGCAGCAGTGACAGGGGGTTTGGGAATGAGCAGTTCTTC.

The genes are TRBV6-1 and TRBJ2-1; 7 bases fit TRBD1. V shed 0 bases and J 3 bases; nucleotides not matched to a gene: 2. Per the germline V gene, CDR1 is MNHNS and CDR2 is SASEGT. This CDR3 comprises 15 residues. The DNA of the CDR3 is TGTGCCAGCAGTGAAGCCGGGACAGTCTACAATGAGCAGTTCTTC. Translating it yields CASSEAGTVYNEQFF.